The source of this T cell receptor (beta chain) is a study of OX40 agonist ivuxolimab in advanced cancers. This clone was seen a few times. Using immunoSEQ multiplex PCR, the repertoire was profiled, and TCRdb retains in-frame clones only, with some absent. The sample holds some 50,000 clones, about 88% seen once. The V gene's germline CDR1 is SGHRS and CDR2 YFSETQ. The CDR3 consists of 15 residues. V lost 4 bases to trimming and J lost 2 bases; unmatched junction nucleotides: 5. This clonotype was sampled from an adult with an advanced solid tumor such as melanoma, head and neck, liver or kidney cancer. Material: CD4+ or CD8+ T cells sorted from blood, obtained in a trial of the OX40 agonist ivuxolimab. The chain carries TRBV5-1 and TRBJ1-5; 8 bases are a match to TRBD1. The CDR3 spells CASSTSGGGNQPQHF. The CDR3 DNA reads as TGCGCCAGCAGCACCTCAGGGGGCGGCAATCAGCCCCAGCATTTT.